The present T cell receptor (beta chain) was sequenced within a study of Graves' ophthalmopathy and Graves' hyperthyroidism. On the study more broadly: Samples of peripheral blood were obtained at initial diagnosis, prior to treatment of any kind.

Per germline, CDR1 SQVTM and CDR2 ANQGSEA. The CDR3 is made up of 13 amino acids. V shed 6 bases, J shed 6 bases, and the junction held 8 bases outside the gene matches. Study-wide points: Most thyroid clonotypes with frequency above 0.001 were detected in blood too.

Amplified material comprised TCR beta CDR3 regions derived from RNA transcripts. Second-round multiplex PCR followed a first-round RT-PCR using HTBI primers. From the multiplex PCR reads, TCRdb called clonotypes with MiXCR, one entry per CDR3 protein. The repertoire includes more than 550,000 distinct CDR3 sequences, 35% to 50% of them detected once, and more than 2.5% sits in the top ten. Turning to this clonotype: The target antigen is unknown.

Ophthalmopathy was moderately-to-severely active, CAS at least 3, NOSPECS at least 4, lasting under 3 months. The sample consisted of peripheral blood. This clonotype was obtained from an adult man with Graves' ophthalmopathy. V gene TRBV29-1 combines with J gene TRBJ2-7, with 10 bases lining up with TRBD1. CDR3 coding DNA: TGCAGCGTCCGGACAGGGGGAGGCCTCGAGCAGTACTTC. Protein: CSVRTGGGLEQYF.